This T cell receptor beta chain was sequenced in a study of a mutant IDH1 vaccine in newly diagnosed glioma. Study details: Pretreatment consisted of radiotherapy, temozolomide, or both, with most receiving both.

The data were produced by immunoSEQ multiplex PCR, yet TCRdb's version contains in-frame clones alone and is incomplete. The sample includes some 57,000 clones, 76% of them seen just once. The germline V and J ends were trimmed by 8 bases and 0 bases, with 14 bases remaining between them. Germline V gene lookup returns CDR1 MNHNY and CDR2 SVGAGI (reference sequence). The CDR3 runs 14 residues. Concerning this clone itself: Antigen unknown.

Described time point: week 47, end of study. Vaccine doses each comprised 300 ug of mutant IDH1 20-mer peptide, with topical imiquimod. The donor cohort comprised cases of new WHO grade 3 or 4 IDH1-mutant, ATRX-lost astrocytoma. Sequenced here: PBMCs, sampled from a glioma patient whose treatment included an IDH1 peptide vaccine. The genes are TRBV6-6 and TRBJ2-7, with D hard to call. The TCR comes from a woman between 35 and 50 years old with glioma. Some clones in this sample may be carry-over from other donors' samples. In DNA, the CDR3 is TGTGCCAGCGAGAAAGATAGGAGCTCCTACGAGCAGTACTTC. Its protein is CASEKDRSSYEQYF.